The rows below give T cell receptor beta chains drawn from one sample of a study of blood T cell repertoires in COVID-19. TCRdb's table, derived via immunoSEQ multiplex PCR, lists solely in-frame clones and lacks some. In the table there are around 52,000 clones, roughly 87% of which are singletons. The sample consisted of peripheral blood. Receptors originate from a woman aged 60-70 years with acute or convalescent COVID-19. CDR3s include the opening cysteine and the closing phenylalanine or tryptophan. A D gene is named only where the DNA matches it firmly. Clone size appears in some rows only: once, few, many, or a class for an expanded clone.

TRBJ1-5,.,.,TRBV7-9,CASSAEFQPQHF,TGTGCCAGCAGCGCAGAATTCCAGCCCCAGCATTTT
TRBJ2-4,.,.,TRBV6-1,CASSEGHILIKNIQYF,TGTGCCAGCAGTGAAGGTCACATTTTGATCAAAAACATTCAGTACTTC
TRBJ2-3,TRBD1,.,TRBV7-2,CASSLGQGADTQYF,TGTGCCAGCAGTTTGGGGCAGGGGGCCGATACGCAGTATTTT
TRBJ2-2,.,.,TRBV5-1,CASSLYNMNTGELFF,TGCGCCAGCAGCTTGTATAACATGAACACCGGGGAGCTGTTTTTT
TRBJ2-7,.,few,TRBV10-2,CASSPSYEQYF,TGCGCCAGCAGTCCTTCCTACGAGCAGTACTTC
TRBJ2-7,.,.,TRBV12-3/TRBV12-4,CASSFGGSYEQYF,TGTGCCAGCAGTTTCGGGGGCTCCTACGAGCAGTACTTC
TRBJ1-2,.,.,TRBV15,CATSRGGGNGYTF,TGTGCCACCAGCAGGGGCGGGGGGAATGGCTACACCTTC
TRBJ2-3,TRBD2,.,TRBV28,CASSSLGLAGGRFTDTQYF,TGTGCCAGCAGCTCCTTGGGACTAGCGGGGGGACGTTTTACAGATACGCAGTATTTT
TRBJ1-1,TRBD1,.,TRBV27,CASSKRTGGLVNTEAFF,TGTGCCAGCAGTAAAAGGACAGGGGGCCTGGTGAACACTGAAGCTTTCTTT
TRBJ2-7,TRBD1,few,TRBV6-2/TRBV6-3,CASSWTGGGYEQYF,TGTGCCAGCAGCTGGACAGGGGGAGGCTACGAGCAGTACTTC
TRBJ1-3,TRBD1,.,TRBV15,CAAGQGAISGNTIYF,TGTGCCGCGGGACAGGGGGCAATATCTGGAAACACCATATATTTT
TRBJ2-2,.,.,TRBV5-4,CASSGGHPLDTGELFF,TGTGCCAGCAGCGGCGGCCACCCCCTCGACACCGGGGAGCTGTTTTTT
TRBJ1-1,.,.,TRBV12-5,CASGLVGQANTEAFF,TGTGCTAGTGGTTTGGTGGGGCAGGCGAACACTGAAGCTTTCTTT
TRBJ1-4,.,.,TRBV3-1/TRBV3-2,CASSLQGNNEKLFF,TGTGCCAGCAGCCTTCAGGGAAACAATGAAAAACTGTTTTTT
TRBJ2-1,TRBD1,few,TRBV14,CASSQDLFRLGQPSYNEQFF,TGTGCCAGCAGCCAAGATCTTTTTAGATTGGGACAGCCATCCTACAATGAGCAGTTCTTC
TRBJ2-1,.,once,TRBV24-1,CATSDQFNEQFF,TGTGCCACCAGTGATCAATTCAATGAGCAGTTCTTC
TRBJ2-1,.,few,TRBV5-1,CASSLTVTNNEQFF,TGCGCCAGCTCCTTGACAGTTACCAACAATGAGCAGTTCTTC
TRBJ1-1,.,.,TRBV20-1,CSATGTYEAFF,TGCAGTGCTACCGGGACATATGAAGCTTTCTTT
TRBJ1-1,.,few,TRBV20-1,CSASAAGGTEAFF,TGCAGTGCTAGTGCGGCGGGAGGCACTGAAGCTTTCTTT
TRBJ2-7,TRBD1,.,TRBV6-2/TRBV6-3,CASSYARRGQGLYEQYF,TGTGCCAGCAGTTACGCGCGGAGGGGACAGGGACTCTACGAGCAGTACTTC
TRBJ1-6,.,.,TRBV19,CASRSRVDDSPPHF,TGTGCCAGTAGATCCAGGGTGGATGATTCACCCCCCCACTTT
TRBJ1-5,.,.,TRBV15,CATKQPQHF,TGTGCCACCAAACAACCCCAGCATTTT
TRBJ2-2,.,.,TRBV6-5,CASSIGQIWSGELFF,TGTGCCAGCAGTATCGGACAGATTTGGTCCGGGGAGCTGTTTTTT
TRBJ1-1,.,.,TRBV19,CASSIGRGNTEAFF,TGTGCCAGTAGTATAGGCAGGGGGAACACTGAAGCTTTCTTT
TRBJ2-4,.,.,TRBV2,CASSPRVAKNIQYF,TGTGCCAGCAGTCCCAGGGTAGCCAAAAACATTCAGTACTTC
TRBJ2-3,.,.,TRBV19,CASSPGYTDTQYF,TGTGCCAGTAGTCCGGGGTACACAGATACGCAGTATTTT
TRBJ2-7,TRBD2,once,TRBV27,CASSLPAGEPYEQYF,TGTGCCAGCAGTTTACCAGCGGGGGAGCCTTACGAGCAGTACTTC
TRBJ2-1,.,once,TRBV19,CARLPGTRFYNEQFF,TGTGCCAGATTGCCCGGGACTCGTTTCTACAATGAGCAGTTCTTC
TRBJ1-2,.,.,TRBV9,CASSEQDHYGYTF,TGTGCCAGCAGCGAACAGGATCACTATGGCTACACCTTC
TRBJ1-2,.,.,TRBV4-3,CASSQGPTNYGYTF,TGCGCCAGCAGCCAAGGGCCAACGAACTATGGCTACACCTTC
TRBJ1-6,TRBD1,.,TRBV27,CASSLPPGQGGSPLHF,TGTGCCAGCAGTTTGCCCCCGGGACAGGGTGGATCACCCCTCCACTTT
TRBJ2-3,TRBD2,.,TRBV30,CALFSGGTDTQYF,TGTGCCCTTTTTAGCGGGGGCACAGATACGCAGTATTTT
TRBJ2-3,TRBD1,.,TRBV24-1,CATSDSGQGTDTQYF,TGTGCCACCAGTGACTCCGGACAGGGTACAGATACGCAGTATTTT
TRBJ2-5,.,.,TRBV3-1/TRBV3-2,CASSQESLETQYF,TGTGCCAGCAGCCAAGAGTCTTTAGAGACCCAGTACTTC
TRBJ1-1,TRBD1,.,TRBV30,CAWQDRGRTEAFF,TGTGCCTGGCAGGACAGGGGGCGAACTGAAGCTTTCTTT
TRBJ2-1,TRBD1,.,TRBV7-6,CASSLVDRGNEQFF,TGTGCCAGCAGCTTAGTCGACAGGGGGAATGAGCAGTTCTTC
TRBJ1-4,TRBD1,.,TRBV4-1,CASSQDWGQGNEKLFF,TGCGCCAGCAGCCAAGATTGGGGACAGGGAAATGAAAAACTGTTTTTT
TRBJ2-3,TRBD1,.,TRBV15,CATDRGVGDTQYF,TGTGCCACTGACAGGGGGGTGGGAGATACGCAGTATTTT
TRBJ2-1,.,.,TRBV24-1,CATSESGGRSYNEQFF,TGTGCCACCAGTGAATCAGGGGGGCGCTCCTACAATGAGCAGTTCTTC
TRBJ2-7,.,.,TRBV5-1,CASKSGPSSYEQYF,TGCGCCAGCAAGAGCGGACCCAGCTCCTACGAGCAGTACTTC
TRBJ1-2,.,.,TRBV5-5,CASSLYLYGYTF,TGTGCCAGCAGCTTGTATCTCTATGGCTACACCTTC
TRBJ2-3,TRBD2,.,TRBV9,CASSAELAGGPTDTQYF,TGTGCCAGCAGCGCAGAACTAGCGGGGGGTCCCACAGATACGCAGTATTTT
TRBJ2-7,.,.,TRBV18,CASSLRRGLYEQYF,TGTGCCAGCTCACTCAGACGAGGACTCTACGAGCAGTACTTC
TRBJ1-4,TRBD1,.,TRBV28,CASSPRQGPEKLFF,TGTGCCAGCAGTCCCCGACAGGGTCCCGAAAAACTGTTTTTT
TRBJ1-3,.,once,TRBV12-3/TRBV12-4,CASSLGSGNTIYF,TGTGCCAGCAGCCTAGGCTCTGGAAACACCATATATTTT
TRBJ1-1,.,few,TRBV2,CASSDWGLGNTEAFF,TGTGCCAGCAGTGATTGGGGGCTTGGGAACACTGAAGCTTTCTTT
TRBJ1-5,.,.,TRBV21-1,CASRTAGGRLSNQPQHF,TGTGCCAGCAGAACTGCGGGCGGAAGACTTAGCAATCAGCCCCAGCATTTT
TRBJ2-2,TRBD1,.,TRBV6-1,CASSDTGVIWAGELFF,TGTGCCAGCAGTGATACAGGGGTGATTTGGGCCGGGGAGCTGTTTTTT
TRBJ1-1,.,.,TRBV6-5,CASRRPPGTEAFF,TGTGCCAGCAGGAGACCACCGGGGACTGAAGCTTTCTTT